This is a list of T cell receptor beta chains from one sample in a study of blood T cell repertoires in COVID-19. The repertoire was sequenced with immunoSEQ multiplex PCR; TCRdb's copy has only in-frame clones and lacks some. The table shows over 150,000 clones, with about 85% occurring only once. The sequencing input was peripheral blood. The receptors come from a man aged 55 to 69 with COVID-19, enrolled during active disease. Both conserved end residues are part of each CDR3. Each record gives: V gene, J gene, D gene, clone size, CDR3 protein. The D gene is left open where the match is weak. Clone sizes are given selectively: once, few, many, or a class where the clone is expanded.

v_gene: TRBV5-6
j_gene: TRBJ1-2
d_gene: NA
abundance: NA
CDR3aa: CASSLWGGKSNYGYTF

v_gene: TRBV18
j_gene: TRBJ1-5
d_gene: TRBD1
abundance: once
CDR3aa: CASSPAQGQGGSPQHF

v_gene: TRBV7-3
j_gene: TRBJ2-1
d_gene: NA
abundance: NA
CDR3aa: CASSPTSGDYNEQFF

v_gene: TRBV14
j_gene: TRBJ2-1
d_gene: NA
abundance: NA
CDR3aa: CASSPGASSYNEQFF

v_gene: TRBV4-3
j_gene: TRBJ1-4
d_gene: NA
abundance: NA
CDR3aa: CASSQDFGVGNEKLFF

v_gene: TRBV5-4
j_gene: TRBJ1-2
d_gene: TRBD1
abundance: NA
CDR3aa: CASSPRTGRYGYTF

v_gene: TRBV2
j_gene: TRBJ1-2
d_gene: NA
abundance: NA
CDR3aa: CASDTEPDYGYTF

v_gene: TRBV5-1
j_gene: TRBJ2-5
d_gene: NA
abundance: NA
CDR3aa: CASSLGAGWETQYF

v_gene: TRBV28
j_gene: TRBJ1-2
d_gene: TRBD1
abundance: NA
CDR3aa: CASSSGDRGQWGYTF

v_gene: TRBV5-8
j_gene: TRBJ1-5
d_gene: NA
abundance: NA
CDR3aa: CASSPYNQPQHF

v_gene: TRBV9
j_gene: TRBJ1-1
d_gene: NA
abundance: once
CDR3aa: CASSVGSGMEGTEAFF

v_gene: TRBV5-8
j_gene: TRBJ2-3
d_gene: TRBD1
abundance: NA
CDR3aa: CASSLRDSTSTDTQYF

v_gene: TRBV18
j_gene: TRBJ2-1
d_gene: TRBD1
abundance: NA
CDR3aa: CASSHTGQGAQPQFF

v_gene: TRBV24-1
j_gene: TRBJ2-4
d_gene: NA
abundance: NA
CDR3aa: CATSDSPTDIQYF

v_gene: TRBV4-2
j_gene: TRBJ1-1
d_gene: TRBD1
abundance: NA
CDR3aa: CASSPKQGEDTEAFF

v_gene: TRBV4-3
j_gene: TRBJ2-1
d_gene: NA
abundance: NA
CDR3aa: CASSQEAGLEQFF

v_gene: TRBV6-2/TRBV6-3
j_gene: TRBJ1-1
d_gene: NA
abundance: NA
CDR3aa: CASSPRGTVNTEAFF

v_gene: TRBV11-3
j_gene: TRBJ2-3
d_gene: TRBD2
abundance: NA
CDR3aa: CASSTPISGRAADTQYF

v_gene: TRBV2
j_gene: TRBJ1-2
d_gene: TRBD1
abundance: NA
CDR3aa: CASRGQGLNGYTF

v_gene: TRBV28
j_gene: TRBJ1-6
d_gene: TRBD1
abundance: NA
CDR3aa: CASSLSGQGGWPLHF

v_gene: TRBV5-4
j_gene: TRBJ1-2
d_gene: TRBD1
abundance: NA
CDR3aa: CASSLPGGYGYTF

v_gene: TRBV30
j_gene: TRBJ1-4
d_gene: NA
abundance: NA
CDR3aa: CAWSVQGEKLFF

v_gene: TRBV25-1
j_gene: TRBJ2-7
d_gene: TRBD1
abundance: NA
CDR3aa: CASRGQGGSYEQYF

v_gene: TRBV5-1
j_gene: TRBJ2-7
d_gene: TRBD1
abundance: NA
CDR3aa: CASSTGQGLNEQYF

v_gene: TRBV28
j_gene: TRBJ1-6
d_gene: NA
abundance: NA
CDR3aa: CASTPPGFSRQDNSPLHF

v_gene: TRBV7-3
j_gene: TRBJ1-6
d_gene: TRBD1
abundance: NA
CDR3aa: CASSLLGQGAKDSPLHF

v_gene: TRBV6-2/TRBV6-3
j_gene: TRBJ1-2
d_gene: TRBD1
abundance: NA
CDR3aa: CASSYSGQGVNGYTF

v_gene: TRBV4-2
j_gene: TRBJ2-7
d_gene: TRBD2
abundance: NA
CDR3aa: CASSQSLHRGSGTSYEQYF

v_gene: TRBV3-1/TRBV3-2
j_gene: TRBJ1-6
d_gene: NA
abundance: NA
CDR3aa: CASTPGGGGSPLHF

v_gene: TRBV7-9
j_gene: TRBJ1-3
d_gene: TRBD1
abundance: NA
CDR3aa: CASSLEGASGNTIYF

v_gene: TRBV14
j_gene: TRBJ2-1
d_gene: TRBD2
abundance: NA
CDR3aa: CASSQGSGINSNEQFF

v_gene: TRBV4-1
j_gene: TRBJ2-5
d_gene: NA
abundance: NA
CDR3aa: CASSRSRVLGETQYF

v_gene: TRBV5-8
j_gene: TRBJ1-5
d_gene: TRBD1
abundance: NA
CDR3aa: CASSQYGTGFNQPQHF

v_gene: TRBV3-1/TRBV3-2
j_gene: TRBJ1-5
d_gene: TRBD1
abundance: NA
CDR3aa: CASSQVPGGLEGNQPQHF

v_gene: TRBV5-6
j_gene: TRBJ2-7
d_gene: NA
abundance: once
CDR3aa: CASSPGTVYEQYF

v_gene: TRBV3-1/TRBV3-2
j_gene: TRBJ2-6
d_gene: NA
abundance: NA
CDR3aa: CASSQALQAGANVLTF

v_gene: TRBV7-9
j_gene: TRBJ2-5
d_gene: NA
abundance: few
CDR3aa: CASSARGVLETQYF

v_gene: TRBV2
j_gene: TRBJ1-5
d_gene: TRBD1
abundance: NA
CDR3aa: CASSTGALGQPQHF

v_gene: TRBV7-9
j_gene: TRBJ1-3
d_gene: TRBD1
abundance: NA
CDR3aa: CASSSGTGNTNTIYF

v_gene: TRBV6-1
j_gene: TRBJ2-7
d_gene: NA
abundance: NA
CDR3aa: CASSEEAGLGGQYF

v_gene: TRBV18
j_gene: TRBJ2-1
d_gene: TRBD1
abundance: once
CDR3aa: CASSTGQGTYNEQFF

v_gene: TRBV5-6
j_gene: TRBJ2-2
d_gene: TRBD2
abundance: NA
CDR3aa: CASSFLGLAANTGELFF

v_gene: TRBV2
j_gene: TRBJ1-6
d_gene: TRBD1
abundance: NA
CDR3aa: CASRVAGTGDSPLHF

v_gene: TRBV6-5
j_gene: TRBJ1-1
d_gene: NA
abundance: NA
CDR3aa: CASSYSRGGMNTEAFF

v_gene: TRBV6-4
j_gene: TRBJ2-3
d_gene: NA
abundance: medium-sized
CDR3aa: CASSDSEETDTQYF

v_gene: TRBV20-1
j_gene: TRBJ1-2
d_gene: NA
abundance: NA
CDR3aa: CSASARDHYGYTF

v_gene: TRBV11-3
j_gene: TRBJ1-1
d_gene: NA
abundance: NA
CDR3aa: CASSLGGRAFF

v_gene: TRBV7-2
j_gene: TRBJ2-2
d_gene: TRBD2
abundance: NA
CDR3aa: CASSTGTSGGPNTGELFF

v_gene: TRBV19
j_gene: TRBJ1-1
d_gene: TRBD1
abundance: NA
CDR3aa: CASSIDGPDRRMNTEAFF

v_gene: TRBV11-3
j_gene: TRBJ1-1
d_gene: NA
abundance: NA
CDR3aa: CASSKGGSTEAFF

v_gene: TRBV30
j_gene: TRBJ2-5
d_gene: NA
abundance: NA
CDR3aa: CAWRGGAHRRGQETQYF

v_gene: TRBV2
j_gene: TRBJ2-5
d_gene: TRBD2
abundance: NA
CDR3aa: CASSEAKLAGETQYF